This T cell receptor (beta chain) was documented in a study of spatial heterogeneity in lung cancer. This clonotype showed up many times. Time point defined: blood at routine non-recurrence follow-up after resection. TCRdb independently ran MiXCR on the 5' RACE reads; one entry per CDR3 protein. The table includes some 41,000 distinct CDR3 sequences, 8% to 11% detected once. This CDR3 spans 14 amino acids. Trimming at V came to 2 bases and at J to 6 bases, leaving 7 bases not matched to a gene. The germline CDR1 and CDR2 sequences are SGHRS and YFSETQ. The rearrangement joins TRBV5-1 to TRBJ2-7; 8 nucleotides align to TRBD1. Sequenced material: PBMCs, taken at follow-up. This receptor was obtained from a female donor with early-stage non-small cell lung cancer. The CDR3 nucleotides read TGCGCCAGCAGCTTCCAGGGGGCCCTTAGCGAGCAGTACTTC. As protein: CASSFQGALSEQYF.